This record looks at one TCR beta chain sequence and its context. Its antigen is not yet known. Base qualities are not at hand, and no much larger clone is one base apart. This sample was included in a study of vaccination effects on CD4 cells after COVID-19 (dated by TCRdb to between 2020 and 2023). A note on the overall study: Across the study, the median time from the second dose to post-vaccine sampling was 72 days (range 14 to 241). SARS-CoV-2 spike-specific CD4+ TCR repertoires were compared before and after mRNA vaccination in COVID-19 convalescent patients and in infection-naive vaccine recipients. Altogether, around 9 COVID-19 convalescent patients and a few SARS-CoV-2-naive healthy vaccine recipients made up the full study. The Oncomine TCR Beta short-read assay on an Illumina iSeq 100 was used to sequence cultures from other donors in the study.

The ViraFEST assay stimulated PBMC with viral peptide pools and then used TCR sequencing to identify antigen-specific CD4+ T cell clonotypes by expansion. After less than eleven days of culture, CD4+ T cells were isolated with the EasySep CD4+ T cell isolation kit. Each participant received two doses of an mRNA SARS-CoV-2 vaccine, either BNT162b2 or mRNA-1273. The absence of prior SARS-CoV-2 infection in healthy vaccine recipients was confirmed by negative nucleocapsid antibodies before and after vaccination. Each well held around 2 million PBMC cultured in IMDM containing around 5% human AB serum, approximately 10 IU/ml IL-2 and gentamicin, along with around 11 ug/ml peptides. Half of the culture medium was replaced with fresh IL-2-containing medium on days 3 and 7. Unless noted otherwise, every peptide stimulation condition was grown in triplicate wells. Using Ficoll-Paque Plus gradient centrifugation, PBMC were separated from whole blood and then either used fresh or cryopreserved at -140C. The overlapping peptide pools covered the spike proteins of SARS-CoV-2 and of the common cold coronaviruses HCoV-NL63, HCoV-OC43 and HCoV-229E. The QIAamp micro DNA kit was used to extract genomic DNA from the cultured CD4+ T cells.

The full study reports these points: The study was limited by a small number of convalescent patients and lacked early post-infection timepoints. Clones induced by infection and clones induced by vaccination both contracted markedly at late timepoints after vaccination, which fits with T cell responses waning over time. In healthy vaccine recipients, vaccine-induced clones were almost all SARS-CoV-2 mono-reactive, with only 1 of 255 being cross-reactive with common cold coronaviruses.

The library came from the immunoSEQ multiplex PCR assay. DNA from the cultured, isolated CD4+ T cells was subjected to TCR beta CDR3 sequencing. On the study's bioinformatics: Non-productive TCR sequences were discarded, and reads were trimmed to the CDR3 region, with only CDR3s of 7 or more amino acids retained. Antigen-specific clonotypes were identified using the MANAFEST web app by comparison of expansion in peptide wells against reference cultures. Positive clones required FDR<0.05 expansion versus reference and all other wells, odds ratio above 5, and frequency above 0.1% in two replicate wells. A clonotype was called cross-reactive if it was significantly expanded both in SARS-CoV-2 spike wells and in at least one common cold coronavirus spike condition. CDR3 similarity was assessed by Levenshtein distance using the stringdist R package, and unrooted trees were constructed with ape in R 3.6.1. TCRdb mirrors the immuneACCESS table, restricted to in-frame sequences. Some clones are absent from its copies; in checked studies, under half trace to an unresolved V gene, and the reason for the others is unknown. Clonal size and the V and J genes are those of that table, whereas D and trimming came from the DNA. For this sample there are approximately 70,000 clones; roughly three quarters appear just once. 0.9% to 1% of the sample rests with the top ten.

CDR1 and CDR2 are read off the germline V gene (reference sequence) as GTSNPN and SVGIG. The CDR3 has 13 amino acids, counting the end cysteine and phenylalanine. Only CDR3 DNA is held: 39 bases, read in frame from base 1. Trimming removed 2 bases from V and 0 bases from J, leaving 5 bases between the germline ends. Sequences were derived from CD4+ T cells from PBMCs cultured with HCoV-OC43 spike peptides, sampled after COVID-19 vaccination. According to the study, the label for this sample's cell subset or site signals: HCoV-OC43 spike overlapping peptide pool stimulation. The sequence was collected from a human donor who received a COVID-19 vaccine. In this chain, TRBV30 is recombined with TRBJ1-5; the D gene assignment is ambiguous. The base sequence is TGTGCCTGGAGTTTTGGTAGCAATCAGCCCCAGCATTTT. Its coded protein is CAWSFGSNQPQHF.